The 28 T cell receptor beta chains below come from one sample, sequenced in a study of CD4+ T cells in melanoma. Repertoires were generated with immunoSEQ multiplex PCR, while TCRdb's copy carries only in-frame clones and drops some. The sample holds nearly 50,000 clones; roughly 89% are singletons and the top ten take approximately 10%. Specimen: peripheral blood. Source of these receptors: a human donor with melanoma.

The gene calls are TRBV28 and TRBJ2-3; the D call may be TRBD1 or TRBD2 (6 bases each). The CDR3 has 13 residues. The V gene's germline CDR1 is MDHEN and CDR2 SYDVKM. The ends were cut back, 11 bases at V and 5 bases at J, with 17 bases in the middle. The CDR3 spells CALVGARGDTQYF. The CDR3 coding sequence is TGTGCCTTAGTGGGGGCGCGGGGAGATACGCAGTATTTT.

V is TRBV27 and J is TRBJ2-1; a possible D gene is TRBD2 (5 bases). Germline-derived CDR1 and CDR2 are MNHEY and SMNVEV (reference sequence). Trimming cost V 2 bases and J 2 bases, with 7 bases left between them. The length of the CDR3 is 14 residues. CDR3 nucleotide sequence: TGTGCCAGCAGTTTAACGAGGGCCTACAATGAGCAGTTCTTC. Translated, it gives CASSLTRAYNEQFF.

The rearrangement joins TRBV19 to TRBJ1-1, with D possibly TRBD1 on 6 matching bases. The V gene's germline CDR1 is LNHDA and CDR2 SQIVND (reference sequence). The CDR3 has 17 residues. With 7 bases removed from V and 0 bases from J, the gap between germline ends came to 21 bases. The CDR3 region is CASNDPRQAIMNTEAFF. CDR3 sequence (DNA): TGTGCCAGTAACGACCCGAGACAGGCAATCATGAACACTGAAGCTTTCTTT.

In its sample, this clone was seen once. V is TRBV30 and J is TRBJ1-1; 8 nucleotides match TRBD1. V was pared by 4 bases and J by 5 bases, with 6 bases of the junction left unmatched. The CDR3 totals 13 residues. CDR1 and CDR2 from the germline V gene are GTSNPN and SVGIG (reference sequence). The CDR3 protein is CAWTGQGGTEAFF. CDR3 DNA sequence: TGTGCCTGGACTGGACAGGGTGGGACTGAAGCTTTCTTT.

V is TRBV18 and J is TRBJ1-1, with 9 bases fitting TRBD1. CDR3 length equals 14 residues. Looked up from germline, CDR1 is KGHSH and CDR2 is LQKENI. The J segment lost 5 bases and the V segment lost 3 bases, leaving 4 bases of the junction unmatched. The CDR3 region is CASSPTGGKTEAFF. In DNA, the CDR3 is TGTGCCAGCTCACCTACAGGGGGCAAGACTGAAGCTTTCTTT.

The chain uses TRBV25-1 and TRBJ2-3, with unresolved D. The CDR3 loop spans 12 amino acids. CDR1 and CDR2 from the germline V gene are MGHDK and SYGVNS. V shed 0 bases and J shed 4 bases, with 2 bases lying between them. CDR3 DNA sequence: TGTGCCAGCAGTGAATACCCAGATACGCAGTATTTT. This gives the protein CASSEYPDTQYF.

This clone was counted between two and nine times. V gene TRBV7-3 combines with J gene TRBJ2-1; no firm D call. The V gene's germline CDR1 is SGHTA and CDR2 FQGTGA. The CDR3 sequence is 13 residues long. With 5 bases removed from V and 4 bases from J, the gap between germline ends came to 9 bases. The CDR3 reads CASSTTEYNEQFF. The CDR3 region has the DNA TGTGCCAGCAGCACCACAGAGTACAATGAGCAGTTCTTC.

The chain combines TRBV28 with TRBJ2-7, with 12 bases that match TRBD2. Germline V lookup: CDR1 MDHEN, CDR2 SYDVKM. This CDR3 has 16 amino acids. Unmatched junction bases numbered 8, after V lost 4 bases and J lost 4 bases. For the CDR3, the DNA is TGTGCCAGCAGTTCCGGGACTAGCGGGTCGCCGTACGAGCAGTACTTC. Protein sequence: CASSSGTSGSPYEQYF.

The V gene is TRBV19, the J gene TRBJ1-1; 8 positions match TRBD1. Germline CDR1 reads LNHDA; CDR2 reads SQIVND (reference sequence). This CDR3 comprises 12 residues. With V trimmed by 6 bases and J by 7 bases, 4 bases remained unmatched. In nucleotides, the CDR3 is TGTGCCAGTAGGACACAGGGGGATGAAGCTTTCTTT. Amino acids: CASRTQGDEAFF.

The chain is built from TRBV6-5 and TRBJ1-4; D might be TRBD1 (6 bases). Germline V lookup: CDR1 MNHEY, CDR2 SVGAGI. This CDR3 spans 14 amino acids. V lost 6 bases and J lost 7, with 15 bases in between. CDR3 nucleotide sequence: TGTGCCAGCAGGCGACAGGTTAAGGGTGAAAAACTGTTTTTT. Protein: CASRRQVKGEKLFF.

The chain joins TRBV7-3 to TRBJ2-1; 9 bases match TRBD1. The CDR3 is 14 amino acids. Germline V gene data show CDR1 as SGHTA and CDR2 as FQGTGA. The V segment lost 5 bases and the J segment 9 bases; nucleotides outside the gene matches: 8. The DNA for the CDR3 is TGTGCCAGCAGCGTAGGGACAGGGAGGACTGAGCAGTTCTTC. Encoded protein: CASSVGTGRTEQFF.

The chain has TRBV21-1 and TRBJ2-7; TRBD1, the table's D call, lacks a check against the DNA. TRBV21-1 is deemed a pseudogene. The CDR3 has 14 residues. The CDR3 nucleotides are TGTGCCAGCAGCAAAGTGTCAGGGGGCGACGAGCAGTACTTC. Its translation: CASSKVSGGDEQYF.

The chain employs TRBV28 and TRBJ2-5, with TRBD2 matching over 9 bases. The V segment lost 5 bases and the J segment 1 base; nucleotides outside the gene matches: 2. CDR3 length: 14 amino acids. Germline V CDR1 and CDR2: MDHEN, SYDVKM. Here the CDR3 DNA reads TGTGCCAGCAGTAGCGGGGGGCCCCAAGAGACCCAGTACTTC. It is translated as CASSSGGPQETQYF.

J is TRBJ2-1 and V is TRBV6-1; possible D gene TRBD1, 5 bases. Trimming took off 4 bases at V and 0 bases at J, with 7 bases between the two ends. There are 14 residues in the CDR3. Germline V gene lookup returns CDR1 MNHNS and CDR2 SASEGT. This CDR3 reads CASSVGLSYNEQFF. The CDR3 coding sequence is TGTGCCAGCAGTGTGGGGCTCTCCTACAATGAGCAGTTCTTC.

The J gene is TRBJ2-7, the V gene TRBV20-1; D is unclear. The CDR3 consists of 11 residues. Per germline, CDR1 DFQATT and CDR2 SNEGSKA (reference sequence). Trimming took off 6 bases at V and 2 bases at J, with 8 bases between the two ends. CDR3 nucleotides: TGCAGTGCCCCATCCGCCTACGAGCAGTACTTC. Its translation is CSAPSAYEQYF.

In DNA, the CDR3 is TGTGCCAGCAGCCAGATAGCGGGGGGGACCTACAATGAGCAGTTCTTC. It translates to CASSQIAGGTYNEQFF. The chain recombines TRBV4-2 with TRBJ2-1; 11 bases match TRBD2. J lost 2 bases, V lost 3 bases, and 3 bases had no gene match. Germline assignment: CDR1 LGHNA and CDR2 YNFKEQ. This CDR3 is built from 16 residues.

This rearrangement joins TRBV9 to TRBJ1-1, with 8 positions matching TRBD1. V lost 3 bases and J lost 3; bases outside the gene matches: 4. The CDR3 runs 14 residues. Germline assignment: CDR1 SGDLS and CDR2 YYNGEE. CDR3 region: CASSGTGRDTEAFF. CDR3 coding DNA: TGTGCCAGCAGCGGGACAGGGCGGGACACTGAAGCTTTCTTT. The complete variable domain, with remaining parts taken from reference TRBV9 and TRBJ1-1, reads DSGVTQTPKHLITATGQRVTLRCSPRSGDLSVYWYQQSLDQGLQFLIQYYNGEERAKGNILERFSAQQFPDLHSELNLSSLELGDSALYFCASSGTGRDTEAFFGQGTRLTVV.

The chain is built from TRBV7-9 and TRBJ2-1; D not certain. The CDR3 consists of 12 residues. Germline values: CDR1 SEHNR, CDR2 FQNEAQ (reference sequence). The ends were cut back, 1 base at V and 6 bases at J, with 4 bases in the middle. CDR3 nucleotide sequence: TGTGCCAGCAGCTTAGGGGTCAATGAGCAGTTCTTC. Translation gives CASSLGVNEQFF. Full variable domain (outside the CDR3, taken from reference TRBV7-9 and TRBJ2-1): DTGVSQNPRHKITKRGQNVTFRCDPISEHNRLYWYRQTLGQGPEFLTYFQNEAQLEKSRLLSDRFSAERPKGSFSTLEIQRTEQGDSAMYLCASSLGVNEQFFGPGTRLTVL.

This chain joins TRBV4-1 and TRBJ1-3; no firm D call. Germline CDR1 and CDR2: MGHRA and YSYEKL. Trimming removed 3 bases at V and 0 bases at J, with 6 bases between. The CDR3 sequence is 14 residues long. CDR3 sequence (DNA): TGCGCCAGCAGCCAGTCCGTCTCTGGAAACACCATATATTTT. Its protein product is CASSQSVSGNTIYF.

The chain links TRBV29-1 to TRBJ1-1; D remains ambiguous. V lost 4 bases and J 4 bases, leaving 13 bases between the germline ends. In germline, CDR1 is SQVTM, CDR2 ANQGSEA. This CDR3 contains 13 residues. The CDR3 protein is CSVAEAGITEAFF. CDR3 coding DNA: TGCAGCGTTGCCGAGGCAGGCATCACTGAAGCTTTCTTT.

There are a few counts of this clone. The CDR3 DNA reads as TGTGCCAGCACCCAGAGACAGGGCTTGCAGCCCCAGCATTTT. Translation gives CASTQRQGLQPQHF. The chain carries TRBV27 and TRBJ1-5, with 7 nucleotides matching TRBD1. CDR1 and CDR2 from the germline V gene are MNHEY and SMNVEV (reference sequence). The V and J ends lost 7 bases and 7 bases, in that order; junction bases with no gene match: 10. The CDR3 is 14 amino acids.

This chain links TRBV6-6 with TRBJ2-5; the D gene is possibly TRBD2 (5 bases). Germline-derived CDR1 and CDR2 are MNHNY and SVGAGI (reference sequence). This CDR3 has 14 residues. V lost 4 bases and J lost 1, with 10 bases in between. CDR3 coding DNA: TGTGCCAGCAGTTTTAGCGAGACCCAAGAGACCCAGTACTTC. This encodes CASSFSETQETQYF.

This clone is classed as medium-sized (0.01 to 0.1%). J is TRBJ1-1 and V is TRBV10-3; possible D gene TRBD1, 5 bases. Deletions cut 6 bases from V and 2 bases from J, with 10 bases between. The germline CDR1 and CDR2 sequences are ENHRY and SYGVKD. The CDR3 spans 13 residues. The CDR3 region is CAISRAGNTEAFF. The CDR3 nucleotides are TGTGCCATCAGCAGGGCTGGAAACACTGAAGCTTTCTTT.

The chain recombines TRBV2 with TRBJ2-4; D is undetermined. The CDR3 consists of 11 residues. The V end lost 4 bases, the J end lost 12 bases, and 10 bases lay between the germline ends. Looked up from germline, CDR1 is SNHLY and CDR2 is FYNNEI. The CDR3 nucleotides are TGTGCCAGCAGTGTAGATTTGGCTCAGTACTTC. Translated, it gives CASSVDLAQYF.

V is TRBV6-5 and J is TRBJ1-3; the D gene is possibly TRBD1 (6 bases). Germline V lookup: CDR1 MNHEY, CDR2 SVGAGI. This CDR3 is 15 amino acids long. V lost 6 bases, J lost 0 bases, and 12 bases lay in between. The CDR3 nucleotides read TGTGCCAGCAGAGGACAGTCACTCTCTGGAAACACCATATATTTT. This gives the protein CASRGQSLSGNTIYF.

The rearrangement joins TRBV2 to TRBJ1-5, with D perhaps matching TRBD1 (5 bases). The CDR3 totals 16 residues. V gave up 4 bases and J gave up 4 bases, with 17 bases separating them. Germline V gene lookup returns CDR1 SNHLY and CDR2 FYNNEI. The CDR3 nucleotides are TGTGCCAGCAGTGTAGACAGTTACGGGGGTAATCAGCCCCAGCATTTT. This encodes CASSVDSYGGNQPQHF.

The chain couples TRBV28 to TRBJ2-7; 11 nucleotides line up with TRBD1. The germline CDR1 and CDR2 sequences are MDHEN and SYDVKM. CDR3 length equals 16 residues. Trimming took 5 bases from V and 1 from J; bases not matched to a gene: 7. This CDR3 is CASSQGTGGFSYEQYF. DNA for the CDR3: TGTGCCAGCAGTCAGGGGACAGGGGGGTTTTCCTACGAGCAGTACTTC.

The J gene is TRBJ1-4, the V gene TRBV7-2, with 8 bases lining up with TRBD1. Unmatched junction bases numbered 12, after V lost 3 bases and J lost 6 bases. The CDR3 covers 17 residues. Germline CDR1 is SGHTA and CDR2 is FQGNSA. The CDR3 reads CASSLDPPTGADEKLFF. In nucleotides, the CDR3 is TGTGCCAGCAGCTTGGACCCTCCGACAGGGGCGGATGAAAAACTGTTTTTT.